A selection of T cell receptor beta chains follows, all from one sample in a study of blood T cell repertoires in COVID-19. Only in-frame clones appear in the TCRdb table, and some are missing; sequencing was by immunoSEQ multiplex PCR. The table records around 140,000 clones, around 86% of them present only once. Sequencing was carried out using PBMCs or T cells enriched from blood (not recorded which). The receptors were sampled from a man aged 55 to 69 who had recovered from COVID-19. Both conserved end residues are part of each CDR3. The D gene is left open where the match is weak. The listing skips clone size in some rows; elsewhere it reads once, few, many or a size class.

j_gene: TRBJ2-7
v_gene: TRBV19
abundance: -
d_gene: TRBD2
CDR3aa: CASRPGGTSSSYEQYF
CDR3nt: TGTGCCAGTAGGCCGGGGGGGACGTCAAGCTCCTACGAGCAGTACTTC

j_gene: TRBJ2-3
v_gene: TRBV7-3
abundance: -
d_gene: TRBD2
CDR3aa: CASSLNSAGGNTQYF
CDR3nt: TGTGCCAGCAGCTTAAACTCAGCGGGAGGGAATACGCAGTATTTT

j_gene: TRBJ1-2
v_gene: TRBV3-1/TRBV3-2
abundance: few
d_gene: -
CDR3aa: CASSYPLPTGDGYTF
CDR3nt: TGTGCCAGCAGCTACCCCCTTCCGACAGGCGATGGCTACACCTTC

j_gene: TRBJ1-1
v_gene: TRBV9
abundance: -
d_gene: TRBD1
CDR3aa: CASSEGQGKTFF
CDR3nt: TGTGCCAGCAGCGAGGGACAGGGGAAGACTTTCTTT

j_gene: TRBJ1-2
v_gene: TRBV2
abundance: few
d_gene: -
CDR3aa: CASSEDRVGGYTF
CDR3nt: TGTGCCAGCAGTGAAGACAGGGTGGGTGGCTACACCTTC

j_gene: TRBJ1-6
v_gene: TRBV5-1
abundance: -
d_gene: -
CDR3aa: CASSLAHREGSPLHF
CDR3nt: TGCGCCAGCAGCTTGGCCCACAGGGAAGGGTCACCCCTCCACTTT

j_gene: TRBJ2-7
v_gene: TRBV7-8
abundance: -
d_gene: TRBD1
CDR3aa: CASSYGRTGGIYEQYF
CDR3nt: TGTGCCAGCAGTTACGGGAGGACAGGGGGCATCTACGAGCAGTACTTC

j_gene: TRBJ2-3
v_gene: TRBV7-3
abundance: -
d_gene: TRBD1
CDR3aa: CASSLTLDRADTQYF
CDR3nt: TGTGCCAGCAGCTTGACCCTAGACAGGGCAGATACGCAGTATTTT

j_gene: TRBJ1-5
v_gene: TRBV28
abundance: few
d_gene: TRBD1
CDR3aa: CASRSGTASNQPQHF
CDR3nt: TGTGCCAGCAGGTCTGGGACAGCGAGCAATCAGCCCCAGCATTTT

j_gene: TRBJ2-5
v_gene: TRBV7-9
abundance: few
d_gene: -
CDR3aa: CASSQIGWEEPSQETQYF
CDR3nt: TGTGCCAGCAGTCAAATCGGATGGGAGGAGCCCTCTCAAGAGACCCAGTACTTC

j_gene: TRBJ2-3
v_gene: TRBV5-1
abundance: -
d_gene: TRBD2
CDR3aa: CASSLARAGGSTDTQYF
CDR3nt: TGCGCCAGCAGCTTGGCCAGGGCGGGGGGGAGCACAGATACGCAGTATTTT

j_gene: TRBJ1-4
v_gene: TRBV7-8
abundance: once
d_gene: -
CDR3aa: CASSPPGGGGKLFF
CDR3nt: TGTGCCAGCAGCCCCCCGGGGGGGGGTGGAAAACTGTTTTTT

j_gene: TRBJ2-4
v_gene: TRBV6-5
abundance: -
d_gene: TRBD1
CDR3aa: CASSYPGTGIIQYF
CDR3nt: TGTGCCAGCAGTTACCCCGGGACAGGGATCATTCAGTACTTC

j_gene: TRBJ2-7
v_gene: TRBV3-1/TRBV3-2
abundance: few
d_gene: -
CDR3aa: CASSSYSAEQYF
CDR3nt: TGTGCCAGCAGCTCTTACTCAGCGGAGCAGTACTTC

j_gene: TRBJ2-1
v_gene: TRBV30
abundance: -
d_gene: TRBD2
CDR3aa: CAWSGLAGGGEQFF
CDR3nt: TGTGCCTGGAGTGGACTAGCGGGGGGTGGTGAGCAGTTCTTC

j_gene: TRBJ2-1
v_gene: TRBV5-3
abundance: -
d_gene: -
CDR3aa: CARSSRDNNEQFF
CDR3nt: TGTGCCAGAAGCTCCCGGGACAACAATGAGCAGTTCTTC

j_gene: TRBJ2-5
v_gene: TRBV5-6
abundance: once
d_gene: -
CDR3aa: CASRRGLAGQETQYF
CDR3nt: TGTGCCAGCAGACGTGGACTGGCGGGACAAGAGACCCAGTACTTC

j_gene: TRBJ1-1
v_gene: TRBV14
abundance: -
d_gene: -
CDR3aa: CASSPQYSEAFF
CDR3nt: TGTGCCAGCAGCCCCCAATACTCTGAAGCTTTCTTT

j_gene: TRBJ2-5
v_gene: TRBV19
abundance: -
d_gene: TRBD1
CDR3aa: CASSIWTGYQETQYF
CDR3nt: TGTGCCAGTAGTATTTGGACAGGATACCAAGAGACCCAGTACTTC

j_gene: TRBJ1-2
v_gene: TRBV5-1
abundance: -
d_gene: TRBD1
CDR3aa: CASSRAPGTAYGYTF
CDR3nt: TGCGCCAGCAGCCGAGCCCCCGGGACAGCCTATGGCTACACCTTC

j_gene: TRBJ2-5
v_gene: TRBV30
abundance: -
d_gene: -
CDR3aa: CAWSVFGGGGETQYF
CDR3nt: TGTGCCTGGAGTGTATTTGGGGGAGGGGGGGAGACCCAGTACTTC

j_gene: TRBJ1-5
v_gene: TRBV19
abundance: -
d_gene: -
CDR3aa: CASSRQGGQPQHF
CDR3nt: TGTGCCAGTAGTCGGCAGGGTGGACAGCCCCAGCATTTT

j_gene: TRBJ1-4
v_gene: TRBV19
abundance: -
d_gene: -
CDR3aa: CASSIAVTTNEKLFF
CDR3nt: TGTGCCAGTAGTATTGCGGTAACAACTAATGAAAAACTGTTTTTT

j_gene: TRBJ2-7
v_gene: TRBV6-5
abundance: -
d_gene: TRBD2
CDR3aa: CASSGLGGSGEQYF
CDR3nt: TGTGCCAGCAGCGGATTGGGGGGGTCTGGCGAGCAGTACTTC

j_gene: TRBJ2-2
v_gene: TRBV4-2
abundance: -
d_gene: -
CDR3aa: CASSHDQGGATGGLFF
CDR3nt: TGTGCCAGCAGCCATGACCAGGGGGGCGCCACGGGCGGGCTGTTTTTT

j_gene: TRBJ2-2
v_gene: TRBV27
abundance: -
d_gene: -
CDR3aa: CASINSGNTGELFF
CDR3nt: TGTGCCAGCATTAATAGCGGGAACACCGGGGAGCTGTTTTTT

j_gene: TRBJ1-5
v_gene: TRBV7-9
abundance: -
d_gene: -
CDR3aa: CASSLSGPGSNQPQHF
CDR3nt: TGTGCCAGCAGCTTAAGTGGGCCGGGGAGCAATCAGCCCCAGCATTTT

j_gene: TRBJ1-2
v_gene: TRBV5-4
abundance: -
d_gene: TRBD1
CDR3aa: CASSHNRGTGNYGYTF
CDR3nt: TGTGCCAGCAGTCATAACAGGGGGACCGGGAACTATGGCTACACCTTC

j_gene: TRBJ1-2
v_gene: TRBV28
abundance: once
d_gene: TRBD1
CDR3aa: CASSLGQRAYGYTF
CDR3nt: TGTGCCAGCAGCCTGGGACAGCGGGCCTATGGCTACACCTTC

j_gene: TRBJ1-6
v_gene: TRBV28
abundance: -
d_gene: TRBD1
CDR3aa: CASSPPTGTNSPLHF
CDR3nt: TGTGCCAGCAGTCCCCCGACAGGGACAAACTCACCCCTCCACTTT

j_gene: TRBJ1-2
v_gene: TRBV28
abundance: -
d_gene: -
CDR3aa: CASSSPSVYGYTF
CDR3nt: TGTGCCAGCAGTTCTCCTTCTGTCTATGGCTACACCTTC

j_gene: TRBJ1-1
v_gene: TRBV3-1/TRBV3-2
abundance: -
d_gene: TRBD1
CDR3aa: CASSLRTGTRNTEAFF
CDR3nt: TGTGCCAGCAGCCTCCGGACAGGGACGAGGAACACTGAAGCTTTCTTT

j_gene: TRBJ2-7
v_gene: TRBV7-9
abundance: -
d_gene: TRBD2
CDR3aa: CASSLASGSHEQYF
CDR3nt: TGTGCCAGCAGCCTGGCTAGCGGGAGCCACGAGCAGTACTTC

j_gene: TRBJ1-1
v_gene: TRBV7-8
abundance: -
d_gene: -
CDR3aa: CASSPGPSEAFF
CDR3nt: TGTGCCAGCAGCCCAGGGCCCTCCGAAGCTTTCTTT

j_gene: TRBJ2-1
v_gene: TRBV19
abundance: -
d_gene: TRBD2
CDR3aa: CASSMTSGGYNEQFF
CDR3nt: TGTGCCAGTAGTATGACTAGCGGGGGATACAATGAGCAGTTCTTC

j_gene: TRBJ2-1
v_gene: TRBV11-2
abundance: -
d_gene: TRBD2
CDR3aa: CASVRGVSYNEQFF
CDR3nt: TGTGCCAGTGTGCGGGGGGTCTCCTACAATGAGCAGTTCTTC

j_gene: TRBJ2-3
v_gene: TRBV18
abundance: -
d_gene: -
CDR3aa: CASSSTGKLGSLYF
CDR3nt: TGTGCCAGCTCATCGACAGGAAAGCTTGGCAGCTTGTATTTT

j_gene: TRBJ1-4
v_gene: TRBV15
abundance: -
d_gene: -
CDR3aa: CATSNQGGRNEKLFF
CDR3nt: TGTGCCACCAGCAACCAGGGAGGGCGAAATGAAAAACTGTTTTTT

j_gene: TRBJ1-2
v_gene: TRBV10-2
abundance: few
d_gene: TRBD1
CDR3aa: CASGGGQGYGYTF
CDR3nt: TGCGCCAGCGGGGGAGGACAGGGCTATGGCTACACCTTC

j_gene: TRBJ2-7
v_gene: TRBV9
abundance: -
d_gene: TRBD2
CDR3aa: CASSPRGSGSNEQYF
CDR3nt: TGTGCCAGCAGCCCCAGGGGTAGCGGGAGCAACGAGCAGTACTTC

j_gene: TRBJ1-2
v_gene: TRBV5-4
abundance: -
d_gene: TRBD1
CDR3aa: CASSPKEGAKIYGYTF
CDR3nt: TGTGCCAGCAGCCCGAAGGAGGGGGCGAAAATCTATGGCTACACCTTC

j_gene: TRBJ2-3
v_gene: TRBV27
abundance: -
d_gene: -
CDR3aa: CASSRGKRVLSTDTQYF
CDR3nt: TGTGCCAGCAGTCGGGGCAAGCGGGTCCTGAGCACAGATACGCAGTATTTT

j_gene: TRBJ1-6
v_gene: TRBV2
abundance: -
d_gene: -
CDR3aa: CASRSVRVVNSPLHF
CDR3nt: TGTGCCAGTCGGTCTGTCAGGGTAGTGAATTCACCCCTCCACTTT

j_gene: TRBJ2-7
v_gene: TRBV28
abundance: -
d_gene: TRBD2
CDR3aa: CASSWRLAGGEQYF
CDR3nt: TGTGCCAGCAGTTGGAGACTAGCGGGTGGGGAGCAGTACTTC

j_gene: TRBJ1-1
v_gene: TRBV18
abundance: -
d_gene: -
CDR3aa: CASSPQALRVNTEAFF
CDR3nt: TGTGCCAGCTCTCCCCAGGCCCTAAGAGTGAACACTGAAGCTTTCTTT

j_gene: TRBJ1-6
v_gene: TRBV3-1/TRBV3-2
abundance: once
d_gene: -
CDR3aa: CASSQDAGSQRPLHF
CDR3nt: TGTGCCAGCAGCCAAGACGCGGGCAGCCAAAGACCCCTCCACTTT

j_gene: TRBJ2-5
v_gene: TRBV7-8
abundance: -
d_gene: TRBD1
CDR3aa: CASSNQDRGETQYF
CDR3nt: TGTGCCAGCAGCAATCAGGACAGGGGTGAGACCCAGTACTTC

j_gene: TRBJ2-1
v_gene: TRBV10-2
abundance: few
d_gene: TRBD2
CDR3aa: CATIGAGGFFNEQFF
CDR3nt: TGCGCCACAATCGGAGCGGGGGGATTCTTCAATGAGCAGTTCTTC

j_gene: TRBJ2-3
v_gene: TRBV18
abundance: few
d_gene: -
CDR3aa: CASSPRDTQYF
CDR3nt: TGTGCCAGCTCACCGAGAGATACGCAGTATTTT

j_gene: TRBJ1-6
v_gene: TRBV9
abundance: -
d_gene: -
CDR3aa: CASSVGAGVTDSPLHF
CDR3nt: TGTGCCAGCAGCGTAGGGGCAGGGGTTACGGATTCACCCCTCCACTTT

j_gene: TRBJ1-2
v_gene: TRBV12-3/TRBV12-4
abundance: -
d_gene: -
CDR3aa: CASSFQGNYGYTF
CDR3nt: TGTGCCAGCAGTTTTCAGGGTAACTATGGCTACACCTTC

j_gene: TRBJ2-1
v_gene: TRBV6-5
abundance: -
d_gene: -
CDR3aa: CASSAGVSNEQFF
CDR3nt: TGTGCCAGCAGCGCCGGAGTGTCTAATGAGCAGTTCTTC

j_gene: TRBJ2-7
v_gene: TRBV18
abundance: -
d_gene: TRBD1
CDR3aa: CASSPGTGRAYEQYF
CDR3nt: TGTGCCAGCTCACCGGGGACAGGGAGAGCCTACGAGCAGTACTTC

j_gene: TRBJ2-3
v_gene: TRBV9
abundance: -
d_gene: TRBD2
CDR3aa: CASSVQIAGGISDTQYF
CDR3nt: TGTGCCAGCAGCGTCCAGATAGCGGGAGGGATTTCAGATACGCAGTATTTT

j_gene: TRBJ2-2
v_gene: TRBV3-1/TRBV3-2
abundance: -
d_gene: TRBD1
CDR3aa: CASSSDREPGELFF
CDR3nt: TGTGCCAGCAGCAGCGACAGGGAACCCGGGGAGCTGTTTTTT

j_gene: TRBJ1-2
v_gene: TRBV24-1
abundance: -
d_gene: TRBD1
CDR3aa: CATSDPPGQGSGYTF
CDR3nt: TGTGCCACCAGTGATCCCCCGGGACAGGGGTCTGGCTACACCTTC

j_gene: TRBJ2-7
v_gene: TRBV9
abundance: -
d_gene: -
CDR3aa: CASSVGGGGSGEQYF
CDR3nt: TGTGCCAGCAGCGTAGGGGGAGGGGGATCTGGCGAGCAGTACTTC

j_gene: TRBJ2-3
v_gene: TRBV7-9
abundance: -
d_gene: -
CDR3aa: CASSLGQQDTQYF
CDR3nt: TGTGCCAGCAGCCTGGGCCAGCAAGATACGCAGTATTTT